The source of this T cell receptor beta chain is a study of blood T cells in healthy people across ages (dated by TCRdb to between 2014 and 2017). In the study overall: In model experiments, template switching captured roughly one uniquely barcoded TCR beta cDNA molecule for every two T cells. Age-related changes in TCR beta repertoire diversity were measured in the study by deep sequencing normalized with unique cDNA molecular identifiers. The donors were split into four age groups: young (average around 17 years), middle-aged (about 40), aged (approximately 60) and long-lived (roughly 86). Two additional independent replicas of 1 million unique cDNA reads from the same blood draw were analyzed for two donors (one aged 18 to 29 and one aged 80 or older).

Study-level results and caveats: Observed TCR beta diversity per million T cells fell roughly linearly with age, and a significant reduction was already apparent by age around 40. A strong correlation was found between observed TCR beta diversity and the percentage of naive T cells measured by flow cytometry. Compared with the aged group, the long-lived group had more naive CD4+ T cells, fewer expanded clones and increased TCR diversity, suggesting age selection. Estimates of total diversity from one million sequenced T cells were regarded as lower bounds and underestimates. The CMV infection status of donors was not known, potentially confounding age-related changes in expanded clonotypes. Because profiling used bulk unsorted PBMCs, naive and antigen-experienced compartments could not be compared conclusively.

Libraries were prepared through 5' RACE. Sequencing was performed on an Illumina HiSeq 2500. A second PCR of roughly 7 to 12 cycles was performed with a sample-barcoded 5' primer and a J-beta primer mix. Each TCR beta cDNA molecule received a unique molecular identifier from a template-switch 5' adaptor carrying 12 random nucleotides. At least 2.5 million CDR3-containing paired-end reads were obtained from each sample. First-strand cDNA was synthesized from all RNA with the Mint cDNA synthesis kit, primed by a TRBC-specific oligonucleotide. All cDNA was treated with uracil-DNA glycosylase and then went through a first 18-cycle PCR with the universal primers M1SS and BC2_uni_R. The study's processing was this. Normalization of each sample was performed by random selection of 1 million high-quality reads, each carrying a distinct molecular identifier. Reads sharing molecular identifiers were discarded rather than binned into consensus sequences. MiTCR, with a Q25 quality threshold and the strictest error-elimination algorithm, was used for CDR3 identification, clonotype clustering and error correction. Lower-bound total TCR beta diversity was estimated with a nonparametric unseen species model using Euler transformation. In-frame beta chains were kept once TCRdb had trimmed the public reads at Q25 with fastp and called clones with MiXCR. Here each entry gathers all rows of one CDR3 protein and keeps the most common genes and DNA. TCRdb's processing, not the authors' own work, is the source of the V and J calls. Across this sample there are around 500,000 distinct CDR3 sequences, with about a quarter seen only once. The leading ten clones occupy 3% to 4% of the sample.

This clonotype has only a few counts. Its antigen is unknown. No clone much larger than this one lies a single base away; base qualities are absent. The donors were roughly 40 Caucasian individuals from Russia, aged roughly 6 to 100 years, who were systemically healthy. Around 10 milliliters of peripheral blood were collected from each donor into EDTA-treated Vacutainer tubes. PBMCs were isolated by Ficoll-Paque density-gradient centrifugation, with at least 6 million obtained per sample. Trizol reagent was used to extract total RNA from the PBMCs, yielding at least 5.5 micrograms per sample. Naive CD45RAhigh/CD27high T cell percentages were measured by flow cytometry on a PBMC aliquot from every donor. V and J are truncated by 1 base and 0 bases respectively, leaving an intervening sequence of 8 bases. Via the germline V gene, CDR1 is SGHRS and CDR2 YFSETQ. The cysteine opens and the phenylalanine closes a CDR3 of 15 amino acids. The only DNA kept is the CDR3, 45 bases in frame from the first base.

These data are also associated with another study on T cells of mothers and their children. The second study, in turn, reports: Nine systemically healthy Caucasian individuals served as donors, namely three mothers together with their six children. cDNA synthesis consumed the entire amount of extracted RNA, loaded at 1.5 ug RNA in each 15 ul reaction. In the second PCR, sample barcodes and 2-4 random nucleotides were introduced via the M1S primer. Over 8 million TCR beta CDR3 reads were obtained for each mother, and some 3.1 million reads were obtained for each child. Thymic selection shapes the output of TCR recombination in a similar way in related and unrelated pairs, and inherited differences have a minor effect. Related mother-child pairs always showed normalized repertoire overlap that was slightly higher than in unrelated mother-child pairs, though the difference was never significant. No persistent microchimeric T cell clones were detected, at a sensitivity of approximately 110 clones per million clonotypes. To look for features that set related mother-child pairs apart from unrelated individuals, the researchers ran deep NGS to compare the TCR beta repertoires of mothers and children. Mothers averaged around 40 +/- 4 years of age and children averaged about 10 +/- 4 years. Libraries were sequenced on Illumina HiSeq 2000 with 100+100 nt paired-end reads after adapter ligation with NEBNext reagents. To prevent cross-contamination, the mother and child libraries were prepared a month apart and were sequenced in separate runs. Each donor had between about 450,000 and 2,100,000 distinct TCR beta clonotypes identified. Naive TCR beta clonotypes were estimated from low-frequency clonotypes matched to each donor's FACS-determined naive share, without sorting.

The sequence joins TRBV5-1 to TRBJ1-3; the D gene cannot be named for sure. This sequence originates from a boy aged 2 to 10 in good health. The sequenced sample was blood. The CDR3 is CASSLQASSGNTIYF. The DNA sequence is given as TGCGCCAGCAGCTTGCAGGCGAGCTCTGGAAACACCATATATTTT.